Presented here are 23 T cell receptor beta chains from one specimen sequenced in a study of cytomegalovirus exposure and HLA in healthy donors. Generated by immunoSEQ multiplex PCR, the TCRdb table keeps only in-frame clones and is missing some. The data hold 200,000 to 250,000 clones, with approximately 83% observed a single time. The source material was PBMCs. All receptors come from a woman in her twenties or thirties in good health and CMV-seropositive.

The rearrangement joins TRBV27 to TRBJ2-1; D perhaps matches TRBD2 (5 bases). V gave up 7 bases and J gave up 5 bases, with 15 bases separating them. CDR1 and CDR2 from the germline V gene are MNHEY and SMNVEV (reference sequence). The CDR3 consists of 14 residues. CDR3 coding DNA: TGTGCCAGCACCATGGCGGGCTATCACAATGAGCAGTTCTTC. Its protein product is CASTMAGYHNEQFF.

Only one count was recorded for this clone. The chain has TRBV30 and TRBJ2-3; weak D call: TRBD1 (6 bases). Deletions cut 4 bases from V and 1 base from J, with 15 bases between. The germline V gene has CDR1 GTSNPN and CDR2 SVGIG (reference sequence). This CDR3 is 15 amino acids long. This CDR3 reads CAWKRDIVGTDTQYF. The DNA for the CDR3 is TGTGCCTGGAAAAGGGACATCGTGGGCACAGATACGCAGTATTTT.

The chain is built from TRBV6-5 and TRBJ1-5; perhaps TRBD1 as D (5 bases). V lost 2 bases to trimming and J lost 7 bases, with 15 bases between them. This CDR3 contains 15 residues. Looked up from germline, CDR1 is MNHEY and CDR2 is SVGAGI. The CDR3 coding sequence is TGTGCCAGCAGTTACGACGCCCGTAGGGGCCAGCCCCAGCATTTT. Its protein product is CASSYDARRGQPQHF.

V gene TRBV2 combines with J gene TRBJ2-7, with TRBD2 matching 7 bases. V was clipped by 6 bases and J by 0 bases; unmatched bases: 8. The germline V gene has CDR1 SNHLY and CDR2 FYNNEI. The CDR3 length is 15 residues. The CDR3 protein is CASRDGRTSSYEQYF. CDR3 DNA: TGTGCCAGCAGGGACGGCAGGACTAGCTCCTACGAGCAGTACTTC.

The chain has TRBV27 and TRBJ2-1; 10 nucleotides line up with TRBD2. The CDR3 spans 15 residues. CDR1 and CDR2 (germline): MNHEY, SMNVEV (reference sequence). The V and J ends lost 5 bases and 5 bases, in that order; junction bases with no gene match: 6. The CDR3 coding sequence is TGTGCCAGCAGTCCTTTTAGCGGGAGGAACAATGAGCAGTTCTTC. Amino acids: CASSPFSGRNNEQFF.

The CDR3 nucleotides read TGTGCCAGCAGCTTCAACCTCAAGTGGGCTTTCTTT. Translating it yields CASSFNLKWAFF. This chain links TRBV11-2 with TRBJ1-1; D not certain. The germline V and J ends were trimmed by 3 bases and 11 bases, with 13 bases remaining between them. Looked up from germline, CDR1 is SGHAT and CDR2 is FQNNGV. This CDR3 spans 12 amino acids.

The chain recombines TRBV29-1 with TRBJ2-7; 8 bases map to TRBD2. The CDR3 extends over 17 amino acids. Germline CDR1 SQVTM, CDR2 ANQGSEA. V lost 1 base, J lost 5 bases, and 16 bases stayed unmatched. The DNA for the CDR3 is TGCAGCGTTGAAGTTCCCGCGCTACGGGAGGGCCGAGACGAGCAGTACTTC. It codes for CSVEVPALREGRDEQYF.

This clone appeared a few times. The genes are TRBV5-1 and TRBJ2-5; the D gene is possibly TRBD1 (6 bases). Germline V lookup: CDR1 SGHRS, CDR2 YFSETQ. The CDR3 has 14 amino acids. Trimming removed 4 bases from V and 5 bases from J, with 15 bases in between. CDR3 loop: CASSQGQNRETQYF. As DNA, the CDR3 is TGCGCCAGCAGCCAAGGACAGAATAGGGAGACCCAGTACTTC.

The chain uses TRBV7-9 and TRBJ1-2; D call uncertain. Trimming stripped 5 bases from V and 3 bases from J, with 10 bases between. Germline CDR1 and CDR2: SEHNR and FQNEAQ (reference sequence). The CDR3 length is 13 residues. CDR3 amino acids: CASSRGKDYGYTF. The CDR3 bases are TGTGCCAGCAGCCGAGGGAAAGACTATGGCTACACCTTC. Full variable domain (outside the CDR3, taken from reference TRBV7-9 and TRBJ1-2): DTGVSQNPRHKITKRGQNVTFRCDPISEHNRLYWYRQTLGQGPEFLTYFQNEAQLEKSRLLSDRFSAERPKGSFSTLEIQRTEQGDSAMYLCASSRGKDYGYTFGSGTRLTVV.

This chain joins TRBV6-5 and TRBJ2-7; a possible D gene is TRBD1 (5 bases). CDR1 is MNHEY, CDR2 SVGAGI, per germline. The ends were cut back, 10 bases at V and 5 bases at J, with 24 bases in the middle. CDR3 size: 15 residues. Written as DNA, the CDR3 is TGTGCCATCAAGGTAGGGGCCCTCGGATTGAACGAGCAGTACTTC. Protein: CAIKVGALGLNEQYF.

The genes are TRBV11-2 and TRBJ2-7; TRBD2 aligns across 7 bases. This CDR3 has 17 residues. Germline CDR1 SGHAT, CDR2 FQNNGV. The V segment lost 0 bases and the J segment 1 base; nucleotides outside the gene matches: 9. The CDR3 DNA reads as TGTGCCAGCAGCTTAGATTTGGCTAGCGGACGTTCCTACGAGCAGTACTTC. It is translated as CASSLDLASGRSYEQYF.

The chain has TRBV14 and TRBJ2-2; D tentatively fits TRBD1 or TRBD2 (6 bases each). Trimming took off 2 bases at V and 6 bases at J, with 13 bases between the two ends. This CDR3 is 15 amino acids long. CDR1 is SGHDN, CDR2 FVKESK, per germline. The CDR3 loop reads CASSQMGGASGELFF. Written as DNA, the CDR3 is TGTGCCAGCAGCCAAATGGGGGGCGCTTCCGGGGAGCTGTTTTTT.

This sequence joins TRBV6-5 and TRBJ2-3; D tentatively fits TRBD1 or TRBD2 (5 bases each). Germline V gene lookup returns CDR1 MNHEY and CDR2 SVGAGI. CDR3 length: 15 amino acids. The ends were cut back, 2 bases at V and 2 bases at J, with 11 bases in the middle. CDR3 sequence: CASSYRGPPTDTQYF. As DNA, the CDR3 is TGTGCCAGCAGTTACAGGGGACCCCCCACAGATACGCAGTATTTT.

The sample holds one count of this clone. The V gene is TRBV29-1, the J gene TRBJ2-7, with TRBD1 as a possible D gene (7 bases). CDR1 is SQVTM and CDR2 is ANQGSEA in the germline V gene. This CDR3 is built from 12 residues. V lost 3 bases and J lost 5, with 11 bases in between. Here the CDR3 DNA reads TGCAGCGTTGACAGGGGGGTCAACGAGCAGTACTTC. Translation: CSVDRGVNEQYF.

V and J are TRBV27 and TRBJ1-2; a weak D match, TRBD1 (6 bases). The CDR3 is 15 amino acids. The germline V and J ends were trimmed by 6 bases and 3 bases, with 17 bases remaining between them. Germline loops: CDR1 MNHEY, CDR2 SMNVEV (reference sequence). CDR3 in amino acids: CASSPNRVRDYGYTF. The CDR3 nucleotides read TGTGCCAGCAGCCCGAACAGGGTCCGGGACTATGGCTACACCTTC.

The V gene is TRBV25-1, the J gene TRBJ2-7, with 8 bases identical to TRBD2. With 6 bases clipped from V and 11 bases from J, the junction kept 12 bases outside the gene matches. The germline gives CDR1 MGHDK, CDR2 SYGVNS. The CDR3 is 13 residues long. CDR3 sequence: CASSPPGTRREYF. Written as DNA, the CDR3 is TGTGCCAGCAGCCCACCCGGGACTAGGAGGGAGTACTTC.

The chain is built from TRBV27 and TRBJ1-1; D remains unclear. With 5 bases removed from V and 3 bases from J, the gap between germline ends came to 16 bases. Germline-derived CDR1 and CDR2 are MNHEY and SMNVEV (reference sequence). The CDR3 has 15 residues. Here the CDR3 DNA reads TGTGCCAGCAGTGCCGAGTGGGGTGAGGACACTGAAGCTTTCTTT. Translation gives CASSAEWGEDTEAFF.

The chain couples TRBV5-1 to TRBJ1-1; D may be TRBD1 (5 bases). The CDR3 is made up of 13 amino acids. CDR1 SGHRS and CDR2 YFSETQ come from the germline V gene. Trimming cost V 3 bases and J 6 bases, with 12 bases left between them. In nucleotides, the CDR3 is TGCGCCAGCAGCTCGACGGGGGACGCTGAAGCTTTCTTT. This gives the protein CASSSTGDAEAFF. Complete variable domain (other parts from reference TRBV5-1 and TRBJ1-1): KAGVTQTPRYLIKTRGQQVTLSCSPISGHRSVSWYQQTPGQGLQFLFEYFSETQRNKGNFPGRFSGRQFSNSRSEMNVSTLELGDSALYLCASSSTGDAEAFFGQGTRLTVV.

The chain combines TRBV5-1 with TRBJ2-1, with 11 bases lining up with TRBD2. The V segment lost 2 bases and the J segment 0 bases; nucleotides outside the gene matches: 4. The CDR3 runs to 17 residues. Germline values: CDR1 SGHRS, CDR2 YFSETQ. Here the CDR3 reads CASSFGGTSGSYNEQFF. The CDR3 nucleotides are TGCGCCAGCAGCTTTGGGGGGACTAGCGGCTCCTACAATGAGCAGTTCTTC.

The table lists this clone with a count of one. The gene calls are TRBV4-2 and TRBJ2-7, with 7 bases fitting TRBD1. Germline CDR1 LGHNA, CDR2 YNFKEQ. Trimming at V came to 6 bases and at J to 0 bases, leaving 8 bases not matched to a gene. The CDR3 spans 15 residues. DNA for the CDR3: TGTGCCAGCAGGCAGTCGACAGGGAACTCCTACGAGCAGTACTTC. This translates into CASRQSTGNSYEQYF.

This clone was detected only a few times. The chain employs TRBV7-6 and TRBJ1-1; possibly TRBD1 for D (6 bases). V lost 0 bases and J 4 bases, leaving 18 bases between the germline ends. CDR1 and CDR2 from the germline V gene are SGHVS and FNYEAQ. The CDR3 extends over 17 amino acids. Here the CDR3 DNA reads TGTGCCAGCAGCTTAGCAGACCCCGGGGGGCAGGGCACTGAAGCTTTCTTT. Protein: CASSLADPGGQGTEAFF.

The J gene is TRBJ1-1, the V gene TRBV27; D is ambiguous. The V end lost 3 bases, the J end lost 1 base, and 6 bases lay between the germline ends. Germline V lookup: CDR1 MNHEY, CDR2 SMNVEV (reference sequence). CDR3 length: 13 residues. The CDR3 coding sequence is TGTGCCAGCAGTTTCACCGCGAACACTGAAGCTTTCTTT. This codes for CASSFTANTEAFF.

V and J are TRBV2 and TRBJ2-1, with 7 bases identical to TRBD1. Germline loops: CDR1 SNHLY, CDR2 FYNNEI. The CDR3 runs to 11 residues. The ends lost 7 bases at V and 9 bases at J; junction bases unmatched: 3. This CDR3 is CASNYRGEQFF. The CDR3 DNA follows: TGTGCCAGCAATTACAGGGGTGAGCAGTTCTTC.